The clone carrying this T cell receptor (beta chain) has more than one count but fewer than ten. Its antigen is unknown. This specimen belongs to a study of beta chain features in type 1 diabetes. Reverse transcribing all isolated RNA meant expressed TCRB transcripts were sequenced. Some clones are missing from TCRdb's copy, which holds only in-frame ones; the method was immunoSEQ multiplex PCR. The sample contains 120,000 or so clones, 17% of which appear only once. This CDR3 is built from 14 residues. The germline CDR1 and CDR2 sequences are SGHDT and YYEEEE. Deletions cut 0 bases from V and 6 bases from J, with 9 bases between. Study findings and constraints: Significant though moderate, a shortening of TCRB CDR3s appeared in all four CD4+ subsets of Type 1 diabetes patients.

The authors sorted CD4+ naive, central memory, regulatory and stem cell-like memory cells via CD45RO/CCR7/CD25/CD127/CD95/CD27. The sequenced sample was central memory CD4+ T cells from blood. V gene TRBV5-6 combines with J gene TRBJ2-2; D gene uncertain. The TCR sequence derives from a man aged 18 to 29 with type 1 diabetes. The CDR3 DNA reads TGTGCCAGCAGCTTGGAGGGTTTACCCGGGGAGCTGTTTTTT. Translation: CASSLEGLPGELFF.